The present entry profiles one TCR beta chain with its context. Its antigen is as yet unknown. This sample stems from a study of spatial heterogeneity in lung cancer. About the research overall: About 2 years after resection was the median timing of the follow-up PBMC samples, which were sequenced when available. Points from the study as a whole: Ubiquitous expanded tumor TCRs surfaced in blood more at resection than they did at follow-up.

Unique molecular identifiers, one per molecule, were present on every TCR cDNA molecule. TCRdb re-called the 5' RACE reads with MiXCR, one entry per CDR3 protein. The sample yields tens of thousands of distinct CDR3 sequences, 12% seen once. V trimming: 6 bases; J trimming: 3 bases; junction bases outside the gene matches: 15. The germline CDR1 and CDR2 sequences are MDHEN and SYDVKM. This CDR3 spans 17 amino acids. This sample's time point: blood at routine non-recurrence follow-up after resection. Sequencing covered unsorted whole RNA taken from tumor, nontumor lung or frozen PBMC. The J gene is TRBJ2-7, the V gene TRBV28, with 9 bases aligning to TRBD2. The material was PBMCs, obtained at follow-up. The clonotype was recovered from a male donor with early-stage non-small cell lung cancer. The CDR3 coding sequence is TGTGCCAGCAGCACCCCTAAGGGGACTAGCCCCCTCTACGAGCAGTACTTC. Its translation: CASSTPKGTSPLYEQYF.